Reported below is one TCR beta chain. Its antigen is as yet unknown. The data are from a study of blood T cells in healthy people across ages. Looking at the study overall: There was about one barcoded beta molecule captured by template switching per two T cells.

With a J-beta primer mix and a sample-barcoded 5' primer, a second PCR ran about 7 to 12 cycles. From the 5' RACE reads, TCRdb called clonotypes with MiXCR, one entry per CDR3 protein. Seen here are hundreds of thousands of distinct CDR3 sequences, about a quarter observed once, and the top ten hold 3% to 4.5%. Findings and caveats of the study: Per million T cells, the diversity of TCR beta decreased roughly linearly as age advanced.

This CDR3 has 17 amino acids. The J segment lost 3 bases and the V segment lost 5 bases, leaving 15 bases of the junction unmatched. A further study also used this sample, focusing on T cells of mothers and their children. This second study notes: The entire RNA extract went into cDNA synthesis at about 1.5 ug per 15 ul.

The chain couples TRBV12-3 or TRBV12-4 to TRBJ2-5, with TRBD2 identical over 7 bases. The sequence came from a boy younger than 10 in good health. Material for sequencing was blood. CDR3 loop: CASSPQAGLSTKETQYF. The CDR3 nucleotides read TGTGCCAGCAGTCCGCAAGCGGGACTTTCTACAAAAGAGACCCAGTACTTC.